The 11 T cell receptor beta chains below were found in one sample sequenced in a study of blood T cell repertoires in COVID-19. Sequencing was performed with immunoSEQ multiplex PCR; in TCRdb, only in-frame clones are kept and a portion is missing. The data contain more than 120,000 clones, around 87% of them singletons. The sequencing sample was made of peripheral blood. These receptors were obtained from a man aged 50-59 years who had recovered from COVID-19.

The sample holds one count of this clone. The chain recombines TRBV6-1 with TRBJ1-6; D perhaps matches TRBD1 (5 bases). V gave up 2 bases and J gave up 10 bases, with 12 bases separating them. The CDR3 runs 14 residues. Germline-derived CDR1 and CDR2 are MNHNS and SASEGT. CDR3 amino acids: CASSEFRVESPLHF. Here the CDR3 DNA reads TGTGCCAGCAGTGAATTCAGGGTAGAGTCACCCCTCCACTTT.

About this clone itself: The junction shows a germline mismatch at one end, possibly a read error. The chain employs TRBV6-5 and TRBJ1-2; 10 nucleotides match TRBD1. The CDR3 loop spans 15 amino acids. Germline values: CDR1 MNHEY, CDR2 SVGAGI. In DNA, the CDR3 is TGTGCCAGCAGTTACCGGACAGGGGGTAACGATGGCTACACCTTC. Amino acid sequence: CASSYRTGGNDGYTF.

This clone was detected only once. The rearrangement uses TRBV18 and TRBJ1-2; 7 nucleotides line up with TRBD1. Germline V gives CDR1 KGHSH, CDR2 LQKENI. The CDR3 is made up of 15 amino acids. With 6 bases clipped from V and 3 bases from J, the junction kept 10 bases outside the gene matches. Here the CDR3 DNA reads TGTGCCAGCTCGAGCGGACAGGATAAGCACTATGGCTACACCTTC. This sequence encodes CASSSGQDKHYGYTF.

The chain is built from TRBV6-5 and TRBJ1-2, with a possible D match to TRBD1 (6 bases). The V end lost 0 bases, the J end lost 6 bases, and 17 bases lay between the germline ends. Per the germline V gene, CDR1 is MNHEY and CDR2 is SVGAGI. The CDR3 spans 16 residues. Written as DNA, the CDR3 is TGTGCCAGCAGTTACTCGATGTCGGGCAGGGGACATGGCTACACCTTC. This gives the protein CASSYSMSGRGHGYTF.

The rearrangement links TRBV7-2 to TRBJ1-4, with D uncertain. The CDR3 has 15 amino acids. Germline V gives CDR1 SGHTA, CDR2 FQGNSA. The V gene lost 5 bases and the J gene lost 2 bases, with 12 bases spanning the gap. CDR3 region: CASSPSGETNEKLFF. The CDR3 DNA sequence: TGTGCCAGCAGCCCTTCCGGGGAGACTAATGAAAAACTGTTTTTT.

J is TRBJ1-2 and V is TRBV4-3; D unclear. Trimming took 0 bases from V and 5 from J, leaving 7 bases between them. In germline, CDR1 is LGHNA, CDR2 YSLEER. The CDR3 has 13 amino acids. The CDR3 protein is CASSQEGRYGYTF. The DNA of the CDR3 is TGCGCCAGCAGCCAAGAAGGGAGGTATGGCTACACCTTC.

This clone showed up just a few times. The chain is built from TRBV4-1 and TRBJ2-7; TRBD2 matches 12 bases. V lost 1 base and J lost 4; bases outside the gene matches: 5. The germline CDR1 and CDR2 sequences are MGHRA and YSYEKL. The CDR3 loop spans 16 amino acids. CDR3 sequence (DNA): TGCGCCAGCAGCCAAGTCTGGACTAGCGGGGCTTACGAGCAGTACTTC. Translation gives CASSQVWTSGAYEQYF.

J is TRBJ2-2 and V is TRBV6-2 or TRBV6-3; D remains unclear. There are 16 residues in the CDR3. V lost 2 bases and J 5 bases, leaving 15 bases between the germline ends. Germline loops: CDR1 MNHEY, CDR2 SVGEGT. Written as DNA, the CDR3 is TGTGCCAGCAGTTACAATCACTTCAGGCCAACCGGGGAGCTGTTTTTT. This translates into CASSYNHFRPTGELFF.

V is TRBV27 and J is TRBJ2-7, with 8 bases identical to TRBD1. The J segment lost 5 bases and the V segment lost 3 bases, leaving 6 bases of the junction unmatched. The germline V gene has CDR1 MNHEY and CDR2 SMNVEV (reference sequence). The CDR3 is made up of 14 amino acids. The CDR3 sequence is CASSFQGAYHEQYF. CDR3 nucleotide sequence: TGTGCCAGCAGTTTCCAGGGGGCTTACCACGAGCAGTACTTC.

The chain recombines TRBV2 with TRBJ2-1; 14 positions agree with TRBD2. Trimming at V came to 6 bases and at J to 7 bases, leaving 5 bases not matched to a gene. Germline V gene sequence: CDR1 SNHLY, CDR2 FYNNEI. There are 15 residues in the CDR3. CDR3 amino acids: CASSPGTSGGNEQFF. The CDR3 region has the DNA TGTGCCAGCAGCCCCGGGACTAGCGGGGGAAATGAGCAGTTCTTC.

The chain recombines TRBV7-9 with TRBJ1-1; maybe TRBD1 (5 bases). The CDR3 consists of 15 residues. Trimming removed 1 base from V and 5 bases from J, with 14 bases in between. Germline values: CDR1 SEHNR, CDR2 FQNEAQ (reference sequence). CDR3 region: CASSLGAGLSTEAFF. CDR3 nucleotide sequence: TGTGCCAGCAGCTTAGGGGCAGGGCTATCGACTGAAGCTTTCTTT.